These 13 T cell receptor beta chains share one sample of origin, sequenced in a study of blood T cell repertoires in COVID-19. Clones were read by immunoSEQ multiplex PCR, and TCRdb kept only the in-frame ones, dropping some. The data contain under 350,000 clones, roughly 91% of them singletons. Source material: peripheral blood. All receptors come from a woman aged 25 to 39 with COVID-19, enrolled during active disease.

This clone was counted only a few times. The chain joins TRBV6-5 to TRBJ2-7; D call uncertain. CDR3 length: 14 residues. CDR1 and CDR2 (germline): MNHEY, SVGAGI. V was pared by 2 bases and J by 6 bases, with 14 bases between. This CDR3 is CASSYGPPPGEQYF. CDR3 DNA sequence: TGTGCCAGCAGTTACGGGCCCCCACCCGGCGAGCAGTACTTC.

This clone was observed a single time. The rearrangement joins TRBV6-6 to TRBJ2-5, with a weak D call TRBD2 (6 bases). This CDR3 is 14 amino acids long. Germline CDR1 MNHNY, CDR2 SVGAGI (reference sequence). The V gene lost 7 bases and the J gene lost 3 bases, with 15 bases spanning the gap. The DNA of the CDR3 is TGTGCCAGCACCTTTGGCGGGGAGAAAGAGACCCAGTACTTC. It codes for CASTFGGEKETQYF.

V usage is TRBV19 and J usage is TRBJ1-2; D perhaps matches TRBD1 (5 bases). The V end lost 5 bases, the J end lost 5 bases, and 12 bases lay between the germline ends. There are 13 residues in the CDR3. In germline, CDR1 is LNHDA, CDR2 SQIVND (reference sequence). CDR3 region: CASSENQGYGYTF. The CDR3 DNA reads TGTGCCAGTAGTGAAAATCAGGGTTATGGCTACACCTTC. The whole variable domain, remainder taken from reference TRBV19 and TRBJ1-2, is DGGITQSPKYLFRKEGQNVTLSCEQNLNHDAMYWYRQDPGQGLRLIYYSQIVNDFQKGDIAEGYSVSREKKESFPLTVTSAQKNPTAFYLCASSENQGYGYTFGSGTRLTVV.

This chain connects TRBV4-1 to TRBJ2-5, with TRBD1 as a possible D gene (6 bases). This CDR3 has 17 residues. Germline values: CDR1 MGHRA, CDR2 YSYEKL. V lost 1 base, J lost 5 bases, and 20 bases lay in between. This CDR3 is CASSQVGAGRGRETQYF. As DNA, the CDR3 is TGCGCCAGCAGCCAAGTTGGGGCGGGCAGGGGTCGGGAGACCCAGTACTTC.

V gene TRBV6-5 combines with J gene TRBJ1-2; no firm D call. This CDR3 is built from 11 residues. The germline CDR1 and CDR2 sequences are MNHEY and SVGAGI. The V end was cut by 6 bases, the J end by 5 bases, with 7 bases between. The DNA of the CDR3 is TGTGCCAGCAGGAGGTTGTATGGCTACACCTTC. Translation: CASRRLYGYTF.

This chain connects TRBV14 to TRBJ2-3; D gene unclear. Germline-derived CDR1 and CDR2 are SGHDN and FVKESK. Trimming left V 0 bases short and J 4 bases short, with 17 bases between. The CDR3 covers 17 residues. The chain's CDR3 is CASSQDRELSVPDTQYF. For the CDR3, the DNA is TGTGCCAGCAGCCAAGATCGCGAGCTATCGGTCCCAGATACGCAGTATTTT. Full variable domain (remainder filled in from reference TRBV14 and TRBJ2-3): EAGVTQFPSHSVIEKGQTVTLRCDPISGHDNLYWYRRVMGKEIKFLLHFVKESKQDESGMPNNRFLAERTGGTYSTLKVQPAELEDSGVYFCASSQDRELSVPDTQYFGPGTRLTVL.

A single count supports this clone. The CDR3 loop is CSVWAYGYTF. The CDR3 DNA reads as TGCAGCGTTTGGGCCTATGGCTACACCTTC. The rearrangement joins TRBV29-1 to TRBJ1-2; D ambiguous. The CDR3 is made up of 10 amino acids. Germline values: CDR1 SQVTM, CDR2 ANQGSEA. Trimming pared 5 bases from V and 4 bases from J, leaving 5 bases between.

The chain joins TRBV5-6 to TRBJ1-2; maybe TRBD1 (6 bases). V was trimmed by 4 bases and J by 3 bases, leaving 10 bases between them. Looked up from germline, CDR1 is SGHDT and CDR2 is YYEEEE. The length of the CDR3 is 13 residues. The CDR3 region has the DNA TGTGCCAGCAGCCGGACAGCCGACTATGGCTACACCTTC. Amino acid sequence: CASSRTADYGYTF.

This clone was observed many times. The rearrangement links TRBV11-2 to TRBJ2-1; TRBD2 matches 11 bases. Germline V gives CDR1 SGHAT, CDR2 FQNNGV. The CDR3 contains 16 residues. V was pared by 5 bases and J by 2 bases, with 5 bases of the junction left unmatched. CDR3 sequence (DNA): TGTGCCAGCAGCCCCGAACTAGCGGGGGCCTACAATGAGCAGTTCTTC. Protein product: CASSPELAGAYNEQFF.

This chain uses TRBV11-1 with TRBJ2-1, with D maybe TRBD1 (6 bases). This CDR3 is built from 13 residues. CDR1 SGHAT and CDR2 FQDESV come from the germline V gene (reference sequence). The V gene lost 3 bases and the J gene lost 5 bases, with 8 bases spanning the gap. CDR3 nucleotide sequence: TGTGCCAGCAGCTTGTGGACAGACAATGAGCAGTTCTTC. Encoded protein: CASSLWTDNEQFF.

The V and J genes are TRBV9 and TRBJ2-1, with a possible D match to TRBD2 (7 bases). This CDR3 contains 13 residues. Deletions cut 4 bases from V and 6 bases from J, with 11 bases between. The germline CDR1 and CDR2 sequences are SGDLS and YYNGEE. CDR3 nucleotides: TGTGCCAGCAGCCCTAGGGGGGGCAATGAGCAGTTCTTC. Translation: CASSPRGGNEQFF.

The chain employs TRBV10-3 and TRBJ2-7; 7 bases line up with TRBD2. Per germline, CDR1 ENHRY and CDR2 SYGVKD. The CDR3 runs to 14 residues. Trimming took 10 bases from V and 2 from J; bases not matched to a gene: 11. The CDR3 nucleotides read TGTGCCACAAGGTTAGCGGGCGCCGCCTACGAGCAGTACGTC. It is translated as CATRLAGAAYEQYV.

This sequence joins TRBV5-1 and TRBJ2-7; the D gene is possibly TRBD1 (6 bases). The length of the CDR3 is 13 residues. The germline gives CDR1 SGHRS, CDR2 YFSETQ. V shed 0 bases and J shed 5 bases, with 9 bases lying between them. The CDR3 spells CASSLDRVHEQYF. CDR3 DNA: TGCGCCAGCAGCTTGGACAGGGTCCACGAGCAGTACTTC.